This entry lists 26 T cell receptor beta chains sequenced from one sample in a study of T cells in Graves' hyperthyroidism and ophthalmopathy. RNA transcripts provided the source from which TCR beta CDR3 regions were amplified. Initially, a first-round RT-PCR of the TCR CDR3 employed the HTBI primer set. One entry per CDR3 protein results from TCRdb running MiXCR on the multiplex PCR reads. Of over 500,000 distinct CDR3 sequences in the sample, 17% were seen once. Sequenced material: blood. The source of these receptors is a woman between 18 and 29 years old with Graves' ophthalmopathy.

This clonotype was seen repeatedly, ten times or more. V gene TRBV6-5 combines with J gene TRBJ1-2; tentative D call: TRBD1 (5 bases). This CDR3 contains 16 residues. V was shortened by 6 bases and J by 0 bases, with 17 bases between the two germline ends. Germline CDR1 is MNHEY and CDR2 is SVGAGI. In DNA, the CDR3 is TGTGCCAGCAGGGGAAGGTGGGGGGGAGCTAACTATGGCTACACCTTC. Its translation: CASRGRWGGANYGYTF.

This clonotype came up many times. The gene calls are TRBV3-1 and TRBJ1-5; D unclear. The V end lost 0 bases, the J end lost 0 bases, and 6 bases lay between the germline ends. Germline CDR1 LGHDT, CDR2 YNNKEL (reference sequence). The CDR3 is 15 residues long. In nucleotides, the CDR3 is TGTGCCAGCAGCCAAGAGGGGAGTAGCAATCAGCCCCAGCATTTT. Protein: CASSQEGSSNQPQHF.

The chain is built from TRBV5-1 and TRBJ1-1; 7 bases match TRBD1. CDR3 length: 14 residues. Germline CDR1 reads SGHRS; CDR2 reads YFSETQ. Trimming took 7 bases from V and 6 from J; bases not matched to a gene: 12. The CDR3 region has the DNA TGCGCCAGCCATGGGACAGCAGAAGGGGCTGAAGCTTTCTTT. Its protein is CASHGTAEGAEAFF. Complete variable domain (other parts from reference TRBV5-1 and TRBJ1-1): KAGVTQTPRYLIKTRGQQVTLSCSPISGHRSVSWYQQTPGQGLQFLFEYFSETQRNKGNFPGRFSGRQFSNSRSEMNVSTLELGDSALYLCASHGTAEGAEAFFGQGTRLTVV.

This clonotype appeared a few times. J is TRBJ2-3 and V is TRBV6-4, with 10 positions matching TRBD2. The length of the CDR3 is 16 residues. From germline, CDR1 is MRHNA and CDR2 SNTAGT. Losses at the gene ends were 5 bases for V and 0 bases for J; bases not matched to a gene: 5. The CDR3 spells CASSRTSGPSTDTQYF. CDR3 DNA: TGTGCCAGCAGTAGGACTAGCGGTCCTAGCACAGATACGCAGTATTTT.

This clonotype was observed a handful of times. The chain couples TRBV7-9 to TRBJ1-2, with TRBD1 identical over 8 bases. V lost 3 bases to trimming and J lost 3 bases; unmatched junction nucleotides: 3. Germline CDR1 reads SEHNR; CDR2 reads FQNEAQ (reference sequence). The CDR3 is 14 amino acids. CDR3 DNA: TGTGCCAGCAGCTTTCAGGGGGCGCACTATGGCTACACCTTC. Translation: CASSFQGAHYGYTF.

This clonotype was picked up a small number of times. For the CDR3, the DNA is TGTGCCAGCAGCTGGGGACTAGCGGGAAACACAGATACGCAGTATTTT. Translation gives CASSWGLAGNTDTQYF. The chain combines TRBV6-1 with TRBJ2-3, with TRBD2 matching over 13 bases. The CDR3 loop spans 16 amino acids. J lost 2 bases, V lost 6 bases, and 5 bases had no gene match. Germline V lookup: CDR1 MNHNS, CDR2 SASEGT.

This clonotype appeared a few times. The rearrangement uses TRBV18 and TRBJ2-1; D is unresolved. The CDR3 length is 15 residues. Between the trimmed V and J ends, which lost 0 bases and 5 bases, there was a span of 11 bases. CDR1 is KGHSH, CDR2 LQKENI, per germline. The DNA of the CDR3 is TGTGCCAGCTCACCACCGGTGGTCAGCGACAATGAGCAGTTCTTC. This codes for CASSPPVVSDNEQFF.

At least ten counts were recorded for this clonotype. The chain has TRBV12-3 or TRBV12-4 and TRBJ2-7; 10 positions match TRBD2. Losses at the gene ends were 6 bases for V and 7 bases for J; bases not matched to a gene: 9. This CDR3 comprises 14 residues. The DNA of the CDR3 is TGTGCCAGCAGCCCCACTAGCGGGACGGGGGAGCAGTACTTC. Protein sequence: CASSPTSGTGEQYF.

This clonotype was seen a handful of times. The J gene is TRBJ2-1, the V gene TRBV6-1, with 9 nucleotides matching TRBD2. CDR1 MNHNS and CDR2 SASEGT come from the germline V gene. J gave up 8 bases and V 6 bases, and 11 bases lay outside the gene matches. CDR3 length: 15 residues. The CDR3 here is CASRGENLAGYEQFF. Here the CDR3 DNA reads TGTGCCAGCAGGGGTGAAAATCTAGCGGGGTATGAGCAGTTCTTC.

This chain joins TRBV6-1 and TRBJ1-2; 7 bases are a match to TRBD1. The CDR3 loop spans 11 amino acids. Trimming cost V 11 bases and J 8 bases; bases outside gene matches: 8. Germline V gene sequence: CDR1 MNHNS, CDR2 SASEGT. The CDR3 region is CAPNTGAGYTF. The CDR3 DNA is TGTGCCCCGAATACAGGGGCGGGCTACACCTTC.

CDR3: CASSAGGASNQPQHF. In DNA, the CDR3 is TGTGCCAGCAGCGCGGGAGGGGCGAGCAATCAGCCCCAGCATTTT. V gene TRBV9 combines with J gene TRBJ1-5; D may be TRBD1 (5 bases). This CDR3 contains 15 residues. Trimming left V 3 bases short and J 1 base short, with 11 bases between. Germline-derived CDR1 and CDR2 are SGDLS and YYNGEE.

There are many counts of this clonotype. The chain has TRBV10-3 and TRBJ2-1; tentative D call: TRBD2 (5 bases). Germline CDR1 ENHRY, CDR2 SYGVKD. Trimming shortened V by 2 bases and J by 8 bases, and 10 bases separated the two germline ends. This CDR3 is 13 amino acids long. CDR3 nucleotide sequence: TGTGCCATCAGTGAGGAAGAGGGCCATGAGCAGTTCTTC. This codes for CAISEEEGHEQFF.

About this clonotype itself: Germline and junction disagree at one end, which may indicate a read error. The gene calls are TRBV27 and TRBJ2-3; 7 nucleotides align to TRBD1. Germline V gene lookup returns CDR1 MNHEY and CDR2 SMNVEV (reference sequence). This CDR3 has 14 residues. CDR3 sequence reads: CAGSFPGQTDTQYF. The CDR3 nucleotides read TGTGCCGGCAGTTTCCCGGGACAGACAGATACGCAGTATTTT.

A few counts support this clonotype. The V and J genes are TRBV6-1 and TRBJ1-5; TRBD1 might be the D (6 bases). Germline loops: CDR1 MNHNS, CDR2 SASEGT. The CDR3 is 14 residues long. The V gene lost 5 bases and the J gene lost 5 bases, with 13 bases spanning the gap. In nucleotides, the CDR3 is TGTGCCAGCAGTCCAACAGGGCCCCATCAGCCCCAGCATTTT. Its protein is CASSPTGPHQPQHF.

The chain uses TRBV6-1 and TRBJ2-7; unclear D gene. The germline CDR1 and CDR2 sequences are MNHNS and SASEGT. Deletions cut 4 bases from V and 6 bases from J, with 16 bases between. The CDR3 is 14 residues long. The CDR3 nucleotides are TGTGCCAGCAGTGGTGGGTTAGAGGCAGGCGAGCAGTACTTC. This encodes CASSGGLEAGEQYF.

The genes are TRBV6-2 or TRBV6-3 and TRBJ2-1; D remains ambiguous. Trimming cost V 2 bases and J 3 bases, with 8 bases left between them. Germline V gives CDR1 MNHEY, CDR2 SVGEGT. The CDR3 spans 14 residues. The chain's CDR3 is CASSYARLYNEQFF. CDR3 nucleotide sequence: TGTGCCAGCAGTTACGCCAGGCTCTACAATGAGCAGTTCTTC.

This chain links TRBV12-3 or TRBV12-4 with TRBJ2-3; 8 nucleotides match TRBD2. The V and J ends lost 0 bases and 5 bases, in that order; junction bases with no gene match: 10. The CDR3 contains 17 residues. The CDR3 loop reads CASSLALAGPLVDTQYF. In DNA, the CDR3 is TGTGCCAGCAGTTTAGCCTTAGCGGGACCATTGGTAGATACGCAGTATTTT.

This clonotype was observed a few times. V and J are TRBV7-2 and TRBJ2-5; perhaps D is TRBD1 or TRBD2 (5 bases each). With 3 bases removed from V and 3 bases from J, the gap between germline ends came to 17 bases. Looked up from germline, CDR1 is SGHTA and CDR2 is FQGNSA. This CDR3 region has 16 residues. This chain's CDR3 is CASSLTGTLEKETQYF. The CDR3 coding sequence is TGTGCCAGCAGCTTGACCGGGACCCTGGAGAAAGAGACCCAGTACTTC. The variable domain in full, completed from reference TRBV7-2 and TRBJ2-5, reads GAGVSQSPSNKVTEKGKDVELRCDPISGHTALYWYRQSLGQGLEFLIYFQGNSAPDKSGLPSDRFSAERTGGSVSTLTIQRTQQEDSAVYLCASSLTGTLEKETQYFGPGTRLLVL.

Many counts were recorded for this clonotype. The rearrangement joins TRBV5-6 to TRBJ1-4; tentatively, D is TRBD1 (6 bases). The germline gives CDR1 SGHDT, CDR2 YYEEEE. The CDR3 covers 14 residues. Deletions cut 0 bases from V and 8 bases from J, with 11 bases between. CDR3 sequence (DNA): TGTGCCAGCAGCTTGGCCAGGGGAGGCGAAAAACTGTTTTTT. This sequence encodes CASSLARGGEKLFF.

V gene TRBV5-1 combines with J gene TRBJ2-1; 7 bases map to TRBD2. This CDR3 is built from 15 residues. The germline CDR1 and CDR2 sequences are SGHRS and YFSETQ. V was clipped by 4 bases and J by 4 bases; unmatched bases: 8. The CDR3: CASSLTLAQYNEQFF. The CDR3 DNA is TGCGCCAGCAGCCTTACACTAGCGCAATACAATGAGCAGTTCTTC.

The V gene is TRBV7-8, the J gene TRBJ2-1, with TRBD2 matching over 13 bases. The junction had 15 bases not matched to a gene; V was cut back by 8 bases and J by 2 bases. The CDR3 covers 19 residues. CDR1 is SGHVS and CDR2 is FQNEAQ in the germline V gene. CDR3 in amino acids: CASGSGRTSGSWTYNEQFF. In DNA form, the CDR3 reads TGTGCCAGCGGCTCCGGGCGGACTAGCGGGAGCTGGACCTACAATGAGCAGTTCTTC.

This chain connects TRBV28 to TRBJ1-6; D gene ambiguous. This CDR3 is 15 amino acids long. Trimming shortened V by 4 bases and J by 7 bases, and 14 bases separated the two germline ends. Germline V gene sequence: CDR1 MDHEN, CDR2 SYDVKM. This CDR3 reads CASSSPWAVNSPLHF. CDR3 sequence (DNA): TGTGCCAGCAGTTCCCCCTGGGCAGTAAATTCACCCCTCCACTTT.

This clonotype was seen a few times. The V call is TRBV29-1, the J call TRBJ2-2; D gene ambiguous. The CDR3 contains 12 residues. Germline values: CDR1 SQVTM, CDR2 ANQGSEA. The V end was cut by 7 bases, the J end by 6 bases, with 12 bases between. The CDR3 DNA follows: TGCAGCGCCTTACAGATACCCGGGGAGCTGTTTTTT. Protein sequence: CSALQIPGELFF.

The table lists this clonotype with a few counts. J is TRBJ2-1 and V is TRBV6-4; D not resolved. The V and J ends lost 5 bases and 7 bases respectively, with 15 bases between them. This CDR3 contains 14 residues. Germline V gene sequence: CDR1 MRHNA, CDR2 SNTAGT. The CDR3 reads CASSYDLGSNEQFF. For the CDR3, the DNA is TGTGCCAGCAGTTATGATCTAGGTTCAAATGAGCAGTTCTTC.

On this clonotype: A much bigger clone sits one base away, suggesting this may be a read error. The V and J genes are TRBV12-3 or TRBV12-4 and TRBJ2-1; TRBD2 aligns across 7 bases. The J call may be faulty, since TRBJ2-7 better matches the DNA end. The CDR3 has 15 amino acids. This CDR3 reads CASTLSSGAYNEQYF. The CDR3 coding sequence is TGTGCCAGCACCCTCTCTAGCGGCGCCTACAATGAGCAGTACTTC.

J is TRBJ2-2 and V is TRBV20-1; D not resolved. This CDR3 is 14 amino acids long. The V gene's germline CDR1 is DFQATT and CDR2 SNEGSKA (reference sequence). V was pared by 2 bases and J by 3 bases, with 10 bases between. CDR3 sequence: CSARIGPYTGELFF. The CDR3 region has the DNA TGCAGTGCTAGAATCGGGCCATACACCGGGGAGCTGTTTTTT.